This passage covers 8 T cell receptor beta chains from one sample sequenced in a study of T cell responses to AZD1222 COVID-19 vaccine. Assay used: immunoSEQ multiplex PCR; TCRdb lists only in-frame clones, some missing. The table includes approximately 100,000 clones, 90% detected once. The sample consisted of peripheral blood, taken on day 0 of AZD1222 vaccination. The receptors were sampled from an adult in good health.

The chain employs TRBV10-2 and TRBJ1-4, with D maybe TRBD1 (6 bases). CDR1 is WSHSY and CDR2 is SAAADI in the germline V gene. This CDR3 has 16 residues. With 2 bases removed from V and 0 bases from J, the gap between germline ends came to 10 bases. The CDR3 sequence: CASSERGAATNEKLFF. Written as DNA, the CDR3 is TGCGCCAGCAGTGAGAGGGGGGCGGCAACTAATGAAAAACTGTTTTTT.

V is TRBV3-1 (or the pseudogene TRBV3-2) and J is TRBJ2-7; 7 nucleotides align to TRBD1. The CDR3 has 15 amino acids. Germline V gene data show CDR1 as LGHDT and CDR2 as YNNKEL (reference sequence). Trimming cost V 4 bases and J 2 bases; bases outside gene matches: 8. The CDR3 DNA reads TGTGCCAGCAGCCGGTCTTGGGACAGACCCTACGAGCAGTACTTC. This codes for CASSRSWDRPYEQYF.

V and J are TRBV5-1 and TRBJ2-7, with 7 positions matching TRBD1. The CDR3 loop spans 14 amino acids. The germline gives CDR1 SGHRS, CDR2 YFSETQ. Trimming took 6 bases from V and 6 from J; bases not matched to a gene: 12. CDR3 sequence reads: CASKTGAGEPEQYF. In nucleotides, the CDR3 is TGCGCCAGCAAAACAGGGGCAGGGGAACCCGAGCAGTACTTC.

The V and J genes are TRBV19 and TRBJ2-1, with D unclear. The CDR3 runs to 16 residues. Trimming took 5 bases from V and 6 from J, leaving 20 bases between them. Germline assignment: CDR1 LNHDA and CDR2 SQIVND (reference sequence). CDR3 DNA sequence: TGTGCCAGTAGTCTCCCGTGGGAATTGGATTCCAATGAGCAGTTCTTC. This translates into CASSLPWELDSNEQFF. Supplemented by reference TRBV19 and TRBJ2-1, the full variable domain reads DGGITQSPKYLFRKEGQNVTLSCEQNLNHDAMYWYRQDPGQGLRLIYYSQIVNDFQKGDIAEGYSVSREKKESFPLTVTSAQKNPTAFYLCASSLPWELDSNEQFFGPGTRLTVL.

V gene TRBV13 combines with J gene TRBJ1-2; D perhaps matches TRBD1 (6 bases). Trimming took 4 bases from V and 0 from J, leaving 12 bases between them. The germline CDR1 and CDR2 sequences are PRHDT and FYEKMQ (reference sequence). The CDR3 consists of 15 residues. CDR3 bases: TGTGCCAGCAGCTCAGGGGCTCTAGCTAACTATGGCTACACCTTC. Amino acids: CASSSGALANYGYTF.

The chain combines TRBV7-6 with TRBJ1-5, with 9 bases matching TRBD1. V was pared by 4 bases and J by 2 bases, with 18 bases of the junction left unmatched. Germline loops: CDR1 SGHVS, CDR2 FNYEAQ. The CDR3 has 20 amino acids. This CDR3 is CASSSRGDREVGKGNQPQHF. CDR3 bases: TGTGCCAGCAGCTCTAGGGGGGACAGGGAGGTAGGGAAGGGCAATCAGCCCCAGCATTTT.

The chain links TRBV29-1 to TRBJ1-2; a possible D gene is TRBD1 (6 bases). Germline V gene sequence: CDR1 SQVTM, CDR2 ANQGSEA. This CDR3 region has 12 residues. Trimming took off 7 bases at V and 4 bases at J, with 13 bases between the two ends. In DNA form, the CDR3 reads TGCAGCGATTACAGGGATTTCTATGGCTACACCTTC. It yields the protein CSDYRDFYGYTF. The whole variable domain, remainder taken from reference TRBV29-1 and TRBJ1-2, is SAVISQKPSRDICQRGTSLTIQCQVDSQVTMMFWYRQQPGQSLTLIATANQGSEATYESGFVIDKFPISRPNLTFSTLTVSNMSPEDSSIYLCSDYRDFYGYTFGSGTRLTVV.

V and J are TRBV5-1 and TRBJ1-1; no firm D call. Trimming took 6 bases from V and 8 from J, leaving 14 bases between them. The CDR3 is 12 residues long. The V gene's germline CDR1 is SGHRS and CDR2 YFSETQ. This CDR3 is CASTPGGPEAFF. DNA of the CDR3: TGCGCCAGCACCCCAGGCGGCCCCGAAGCTTTCTTT. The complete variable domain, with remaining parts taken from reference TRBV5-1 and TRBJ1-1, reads KAGVTQTPRYLIKTRGQQVTLSCSPISGHRSVSWYQQTPGQGLQFLFEYFSETQRNKGNFPGRFSGRQFSNSRSEMNVSTLELGDSALYLCASTPGGPEAFFGQGTRLTVV.